What follows are 21 T cell receptor beta chains derived from one specimen sequenced in a study of identical twins. MiXCR, applied by TCRdb to the 5' RACE reads, yields one record per CDR3 protein. The repertoire holds 500,000 or so distinct CDR3 sequences, with roughly a fifth as singletons. In addition, the sample was reused for a study of T cells expressing NK-cell markers.

Sequencing used CD4+ T cells sorted from blood. The receptors were gathered from a young woman in good health.

This clonotype showed up just a few times. The rearrangement uses TRBV29-1 and TRBJ2-1; D gene ambiguous. This CDR3 has 13 amino acids. CDR1 SQVTM and CDR2 ANQGSEA come from the germline V gene. V was pared by 2 bases and J by 10 bases, with 15 bases between. In nucleotides, the CDR3 is TGCAGCGTTGAACCCCACCCAGAAGGGGAGCAGTTCTTC. This codes for CSVEPHPEGEQFF.

This clonotype was recorded a few times. The chain couples TRBV5-1 to TRBJ2-3; TRBD2 is a possible D gene (6 bases). The germline CDR1 and CDR2 sequences are SGHRS and YFSETQ. This CDR3 spans 13 amino acids. V shed 7 bases and J shed 4 bases, with 13 bases lying between them. CDR3 coding DNA: TGCGCCAGCGGAGGGTCTGTCGCAGATACGCAGTATTTT. Its translation is CASGGSVADTQYF.

This clonotype turned up a few times. For the CDR3, the DNA is TGTGCCAGCAGGACGACAGGGGGCCAGCCCCAGCATTTT. Translating gives CASRTTGGQPQHF. The chain links TRBV12-3 or TRBV12-4 to TRBJ1-5, with TRBD1 identical over 10 bases. Trimming took 6 bases from V and 7 from J; bases not matched to a gene: 3. This CDR3 has 13 residues.

This clonotype was counted ten times or more. The chain has TRBV11-1 and TRBJ1-1; D is undetermined. With 3 bases removed from V and 2 bases from J, the gap between germline ends came to 10 bases. Germline CDR1 reads SGHAT; CDR2 reads FQDESV (reference sequence). The CDR3 loop spans 14 amino acids. CDR3 bases: TGTGCCAGCAGCTTTATGGCAGCAAACACTGAAGCTTTCTTT. Translating it yields CASSFMAANTEAFF.

The rearrangement uses TRBV2 and TRBJ1-2; 9 bases match TRBD1. J gave up 8 bases and V 7 bases, and 8 bases lay outside the gene matches. Germline V gene sequence: CDR1 SNHLY, CDR2 FYNNEI. There are 13 residues in the CDR3. The DNA for the CDR3 is TGTGCCAGCAACCGGGACAGGGCGCGGGGCTACACCTTC. It codes for CASNRDRARGYTF. The complete variable domain, with remaining parts taken from reference TRBV2 and TRBJ1-2, reads EPEVTQTPSHQVTQMGQEVILRCVPISNHLYFYWYRQILGQKVEFLVSFYNNEISEKSEIFDDQFSVERPDGSNFTLKIRSTKLEDSAMYFCASNRDRARGYTFGSGTRLTVV.

J is TRBJ1-1 and V is TRBV7-3; no reliable D call. Trimming took off 0 bases at V and 4 bases at J, with 6 bases between the two ends. The CDR3 covers 13 residues. Germline V lookup: CDR1 SGHTA, CDR2 FQGTGA. CDR3 DNA sequence: TGTGCCAGCAGCTTAACGGCCTCCACTGAAGCTTTCTTT. Protein: CASSLTASTEAFF.

This chain joins TRBV29-1 and TRBJ1-1; weak D call: TRBD1 (5 bases). The CDR3 has 10 amino acids. The germline V and J ends were trimmed by 6 bases and 5 bases, with 7 bases remaining between them. Germline V CDR1 and CDR2: SQVTM, ANQGSEA. The CDR3 nucleotides read TGCAGCGTGGGGACGACTGAAGCTTTCTTT. Its translation: CSVGTTEAFF.

Only a few counts were recorded for this clonotype. J is TRBJ2-7 and V is TRBV30; TRBD2 matches 12 bases. Germline-derived CDR1 and CDR2 are GTSNPN and SVGIG (reference sequence). The CDR3 contains 15 residues. After removal of 5 bases from V and 9 bases from J, the junction contained 14 bases not matched to a gene. CDR3 residues: CAWSTGLAGGPGQYF. In DNA form, the CDR3 reads TGTGCCTGGTCCACGGGGCTAGCGGGAGGGCCCGGGCAGTACTTC.

This clonotype showed up just a few times. DNA for the CDR3: TGCGCCAGCAGCAGGGACAGGGGTGAATACGAGCAGTACTTC. This sequence encodes CASSRDRGEYEQYF. This chain joins TRBV5-1 and TRBJ2-7, with 10 bases that match TRBD1. The junction had 5 bases not matched to a gene; V was cut back by 4 bases and J by 4 bases. There are 14 residues in the CDR3. Germline V gene sequence: CDR1 SGHRS, CDR2 YFSETQ.

V is TRBV20-1 and J is TRBJ2-3, with D perhaps being TRBD1 or TRBD2 (6 bases each). Trimming removed 3 bases from V and 4 bases from J, with 14 bases in between. The CDR3 is made up of 14 amino acids. Germline V gives CDR1 DFQATT, CDR2 SNEGSKA (reference sequence). CDR3 amino acids: CSASIQGRPDTQYF. CDR3 sequence (DNA): TGCAGTGCTAGCATCCAGGGGAGGCCAGATACGCAGTATTTT.

The sample holds many counts of this clonotype. The chain uses TRBV7-9 and TRBJ2-1, with a possible D match to TRBD2 (6 bases). The germline V gene has CDR1 SEHNR and CDR2 FQNEAQ (reference sequence). CDR3 length: 16 amino acids. Trimming removed 5 bases from V and 6 bases from J, with 20 bases in between. The chain's CDR3 is CASSRPPGLGSNEQFF. The CDR3 DNA reads TGTGCCAGCAGCAGACCTCCGGGACTGGGGAGCAATGAGCAGTTCTTC.

This clonotype has more than one count but fewer than ten. The V gene is TRBV29-1, the J gene TRBJ1-1; D may be TRBD1 (5 bases). V lost 7 bases and J lost 9, with 15 bases in between. Germline CDR1 and CDR2: SQVTM and ANQGSEA. This CDR3 region has 11 residues. CDR3 region: CSGGWTGQAFF. Written as DNA, the CDR3 is TGCAGCGGAGGATGGACGGGGCAAGCTTTCTTT.

This clonotype was detected many times. This chain uses TRBV10-3 with TRBJ2-5, with TRBD1 matching over 8 bases. Germline V gene lookup returns CDR1 ENHRY and CDR2 SYGVKD. The CDR3 has 13 residues. V shed 8 bases, J shed 5 bases, and the junction held 7 bases outside the gene matches. This chain's CDR3 is CAILQGAGETQYF. The CDR3 bases are TGTGCCATCCTCCAGGGGGCTGGCGAGACCCAGTACTTC.

There are many counts of this clonotype. The chain is built from TRBV12-3 or TRBV12-4 and TRBJ2-5; the D is unclear. The CDR3 extends over 13 amino acids. V was shortened by 2 bases and J by 8 bases, with 12 bases between the two germline ends. DNA of the CDR3: TGTGCCAGCAGTTTACGGCCACCAGAAACCCAGTACTTC. It yields the protein CASSLRPPETQYF.

V and J are TRBV29-1 and TRBJ2-1, with 7 bases identical to TRBD1. V gave up 8 bases and J gave up 0 bases; unmatched junction bases: 7. CDR1 and CDR2 (germline): SQVTM, ANQGSEA. There are 14 residues in the CDR3. The CDR3 sequence: CSHRGPSSYNEQFF. Written as DNA, the CDR3 is TGCAGCCACAGGGGTCCGAGCTCCTACAATGAGCAGTTCTTC.

This chain uses TRBV28 with TRBJ2-5; D might be TRBD1 (6 bases). Trimming took off 2 bases at V and 5 bases at J, with 12 bases between the two ends. The CDR3 has 14 amino acids. CDR1 MDHEN and CDR2 SYDVKM come from the germline V gene. Here the CDR3 reads CASSLVGHEETQYF. The CDR3 region has the DNA TGTGCCAGCAGTTTAGTGGGACATGAGGAGACCCAGTACTTC. The variable domain in full, with the rest retrieved from reference TRBV28 and TRBJ2-5, is DVKVTQSSRYLVKRTGEKVFLECVQDMDHENMFWYRQDPGLGLRLIYFSYDVKMKEKGDIPEGYSVSREKKERFSLILESASTNQTSMYLCASSLVGHEETQYFGPGTRLLVL.

This clonotype was picked up a small number of times. The genes are TRBV6-5 and TRBJ1-2, with 7 nucleotides matching TRBD1. V shed 4 bases and J 8 bases; nucleotides not matched to a gene: 13. CDR3 length: 15 residues. In germline, CDR1 is MNHEY, CDR2 SVGAGI. CDR3 nucleotide sequence: TGTGCCAGCAGTTCTCTACTCGGGGCAGGGGGAGGCTACACCTTC. Translated: CASSSLLGAGGGYTF.

The table lists this clonotype with a few counts. V usage is TRBV12-5 and J usage is TRBJ1-1; D gene ambiguous. Germline CDR1 reads LGHNT; CDR2 reads FRNRAP. The CDR3 extends over 14 amino acids. V was cut by 7 bases and J by 7 bases, with 19 bases left in between. The CDR3 bases are TGTGCTAGTGCCGAGACGTCCCTGGTAGGTGAAGCTTTCTTT. Translation: CASAETSLVGEAFF.

Here the CDR3 reads CASSYLGLAGGYTDTQYF. CDR3 coding DNA: TGCGCCAGCAGCTACCTGGGACTAGCGGGAGGTTACACAGATACGCAGTATTTT. This chain uses TRBV5-1 with TRBJ2-3, with TRBD2 matching over 15 bases. Per the germline V gene, CDR1 is SGHRS and CDR2 is YFSETQ. The length of the CDR3 is 18 residues. Germline trimming cut 3 bases from V and 2 bases from J; bases unmatched to any gene: 7.

This clonotype came up a few times. V usage is TRBV6-2 or TRBV6-3 and J usage is TRBJ1-2; D possibly corresponds to TRBD1 (5 bases). The CDR3 is made up of 15 amino acids. V lost 5 bases and J 8 bases, leaving 21 bases between the germline ends. Looked up from germline, CDR1 is MNHEY and CDR2 is SVGEGT. The CDR3 sequence: CASSPYADSLGGYTF. CDR3 DNA: TGTGCCAGCAGTCCCTACGCAGACAGCCTTGGGGGCTACACCTTC.

This chain connects TRBV27 to TRBJ2-2, with no clear D. CDR3 size: 15 residues. Between the trimmed V and J ends, which lost 4 bases and 7 bases, there was a span of 16 bases. Germline V gives CDR1 MNHEY, CDR2 SMNVEV (reference sequence). As DNA, the CDR3 is TGTGCCAGCAGTTATACGACCCGTCTGGGCGGGGAGCTGTTTTTT. As protein: CASSYTTRLGGELFF.